This TCR beta chain stems from a study of blood T cell repertoires in COVID-19. The CDR3 is made up of 15 amino acids. Germline V gives CDR1 SGHTA, CDR2 FQGNSA. Trimming cost V 4 bases and J 10 bases; bases outside gene matches: 15. Using immunoSEQ multiplex PCR, the repertoire was profiled, and TCRdb retains in-frame clones only, with some absent. The sample lists under 350,000 clones, 80% to 90% seen once, with roughly 4.2% in the top ten. The rearrangement joins TRBV7-2 to TRBJ2-5, with TRBD1 identical over 7 bases. This sequence was found in a woman between 40 and 50 years old with acute COVID-19. Specimen: PBMCs or T cells enriched from blood (not recorded which). The CDR3 here is CASSYRDPSSGGQYF. The CDR3 DNA follows: TGTGCCAGCAGCTATCGGGACCCGTCATCAGGGGGCCAGTACTTC.